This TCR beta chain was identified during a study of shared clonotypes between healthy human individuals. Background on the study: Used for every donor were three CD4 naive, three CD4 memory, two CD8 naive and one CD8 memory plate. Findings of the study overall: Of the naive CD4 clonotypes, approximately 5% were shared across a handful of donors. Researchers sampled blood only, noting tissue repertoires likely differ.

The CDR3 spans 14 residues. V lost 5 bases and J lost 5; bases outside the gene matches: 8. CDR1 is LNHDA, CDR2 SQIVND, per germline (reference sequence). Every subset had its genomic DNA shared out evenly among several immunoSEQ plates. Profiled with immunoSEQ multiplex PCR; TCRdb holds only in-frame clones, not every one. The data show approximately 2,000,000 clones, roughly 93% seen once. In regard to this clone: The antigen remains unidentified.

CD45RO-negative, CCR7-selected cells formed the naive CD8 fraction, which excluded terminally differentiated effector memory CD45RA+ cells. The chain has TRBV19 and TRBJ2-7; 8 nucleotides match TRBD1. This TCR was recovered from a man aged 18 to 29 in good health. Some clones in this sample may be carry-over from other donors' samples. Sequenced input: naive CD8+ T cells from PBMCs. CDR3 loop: CASSFRQGTHEQYF. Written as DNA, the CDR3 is TGTGCCAGTAGTTTCCGACAGGGGACCCACGAGCAGTACTTC.